A selection of T cell receptor beta chains follows, all from one sample in a study of T cells in Graves' hyperthyroidism and ophthalmopathy. MiXCR, applied by TCRdb to the multiplex PCR reads, yields one record per CDR3 protein. The table lists hundreds of thousands of distinct CDR3 sequences, about 13% of them singletons. Material for sequencing was blood. These receptors all come from a woman aged 18-29 years with Graves' hyperthyroidism. Both conserved end residues are trimmed from each CDR3. D genes are given only for firm matches.

TRBV5-1 | TRBD2 | ASSSPSGAGVNEQF
TRBV3-1 | . | ASSPFGRYPYEQY
TRBV7-8 | TRBD1 | ASTPEQGRMRAF
TRBV11-2 | TRBD2 | ASSLASGGPENEQF
TRBV3-1 | TRBD2 | ASSPLAGGPQEQY
TRBV7-9 | TRBD2 | ASSPTSGEEVYEQY
TRBV2 | TRBD2 | ASSESSGRAYVYNEQF
TRBV5-8 | . | ASSSPRIRGENSPLH
TRBV5-5 | TRBD1 | ASSVGDRGSTDTQY
TRBV19 | . | ASSPIFTYGYT
TRBV28 | . | ASSLPTGSRFEAF
TRBV6-2/TRBV6-3 | . | AHAPGREQY
TRBV12-3/TRBV12-4 | TRBD1 | ASSPREGANQPQH
TRBV19 | . | ASAGLGGNEQF
TRBV3-1 | TRBD1 | ASSWDRGGELF
TRBV12-5 | . | ASGSLGDGYT
TRBV28 | . | ASSLSGACLNTEAS
TRBV27 | TRBD2 | ASRFLAGGRDEQF
TRBV10-3 | TRBD1 | AIRGTGYAMNTEAF
TRBV2 | . | ASSEEGVNNQPQH
TRBV7-3 | TRBD2 | ASSYSGASSYNEQF
TRBV6-2/TRBV6-3 | TRBD1 | ASVPDRGLYEQY
TRBV28 | TRBD2 | ASSPDGGGALSYEQY
TRBV6-4 | . | ASSEGAGGYNEQF
TRBV7-9 | TRBD1 | ASSHRQGTNTEAF
TRBV29-1 | . | SVLGMNTEAF
TRBV7-2 | TRBD2 | ASSFTSGLAASSYEQY
TRBV2 | TRBD2 | ASSEWKAGEPYNEQF
TRBV5-6 | . | ASSRRGQGNTGELF
TRBV16 | . | ASSQWFRETQY
TRBV11-3 | . | ASSLAYNEQF
TRBV29-1 | . | SVLAVGGPDTQY
TRBV6-5 | TRBD2 | ASSYEPSGRAGENIQY
TRBV5-1 | TRBD2 | ASSFLSAGDGELF
TRBV28 | . | ASGPGRYNSPLH
TRBV7-3 | TRBD1 | ASSPQGVGEQY
TRBV3-1 | TRBD2 | ASSQHGERGGVNEQF
TRBV12-3/TRBV12-4 | . | ASSIRDKGTEAF
TRBV6-1 | . | ASSEGGDSLTHYNEQF
TRBV6-2/TRBV6-3 | . | ASSWPTLDSYEQY
TRBV9 | . | ASSLDTMNTEAF
TRBV25-1 | . | ASSDIQGFYEQY
TRBV5-1 | TRBD2 | ASSTGTSGRADTQY
TRBV30 | . | AWRLLDGGYGYT
TRBV30 | . | AWSVLPDLGEAF
TRBV14 | . | ASSQQGRSPLH
TRBV20-1 | TRBD2 | SARAGGGYEQY